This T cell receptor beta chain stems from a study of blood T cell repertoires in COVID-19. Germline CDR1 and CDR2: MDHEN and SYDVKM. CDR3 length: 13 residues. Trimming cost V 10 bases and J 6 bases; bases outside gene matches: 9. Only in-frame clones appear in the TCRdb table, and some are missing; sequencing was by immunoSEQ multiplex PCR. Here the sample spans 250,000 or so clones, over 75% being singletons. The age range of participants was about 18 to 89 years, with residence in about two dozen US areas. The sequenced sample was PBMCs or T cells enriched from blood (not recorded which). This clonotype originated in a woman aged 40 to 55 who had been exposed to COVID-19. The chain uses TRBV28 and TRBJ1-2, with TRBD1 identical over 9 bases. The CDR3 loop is CATLGTGLNGYTF. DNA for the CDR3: TGTGCCACCCTCGGGACAGGGCTCAATGGCTACACCTTC.